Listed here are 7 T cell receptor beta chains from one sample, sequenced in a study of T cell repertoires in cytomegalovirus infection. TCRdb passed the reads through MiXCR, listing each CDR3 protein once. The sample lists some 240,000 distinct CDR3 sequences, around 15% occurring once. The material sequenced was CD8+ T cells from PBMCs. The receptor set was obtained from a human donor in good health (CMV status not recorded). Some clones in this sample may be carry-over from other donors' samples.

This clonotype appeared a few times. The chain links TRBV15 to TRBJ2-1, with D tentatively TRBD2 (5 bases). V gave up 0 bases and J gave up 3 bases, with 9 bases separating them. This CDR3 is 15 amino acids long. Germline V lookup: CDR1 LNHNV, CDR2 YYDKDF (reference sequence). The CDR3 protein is CATSRDRGSYNEQFF. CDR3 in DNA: TGTGCCACCAGCAGAGATCGTGGGAGCTACAATGAGCAGTTCTTC. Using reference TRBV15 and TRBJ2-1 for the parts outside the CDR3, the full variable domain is DAMVIQNPRYQVTQFGKPVTLSCSQTLNHNVMYWYQQKSSQAPKLLFHYYDKDFNNEADTPDNFQSRRPNTSFCFLDIRSPGLGDTAMYLCATSRDRGSYNEQFFGPGTRLTVL.

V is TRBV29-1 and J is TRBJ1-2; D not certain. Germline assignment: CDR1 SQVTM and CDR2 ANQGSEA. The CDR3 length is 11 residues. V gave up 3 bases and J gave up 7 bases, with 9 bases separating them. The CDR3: CSVDRLSGYTF. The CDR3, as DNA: TGCAGCGTTGACCGACTTAGTGGCTACACCTTC.

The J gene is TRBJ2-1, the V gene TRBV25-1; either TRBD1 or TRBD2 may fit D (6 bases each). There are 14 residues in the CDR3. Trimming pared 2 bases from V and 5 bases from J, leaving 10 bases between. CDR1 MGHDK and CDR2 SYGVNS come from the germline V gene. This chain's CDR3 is CASSEGGLDNEQFF. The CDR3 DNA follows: TGTGCCAGCAGTGAAGGGGGGCTGGACAATGAGCAGTTCTTC.

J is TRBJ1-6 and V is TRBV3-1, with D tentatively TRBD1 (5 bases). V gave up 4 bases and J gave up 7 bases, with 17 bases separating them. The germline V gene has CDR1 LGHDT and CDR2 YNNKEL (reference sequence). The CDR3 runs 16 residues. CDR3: CASSRGGAGNNSPLHF. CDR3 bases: TGTGCCAGCAGCCGCGGAGGGGCAGGGAACAATTCACCCCTCCACTTT.

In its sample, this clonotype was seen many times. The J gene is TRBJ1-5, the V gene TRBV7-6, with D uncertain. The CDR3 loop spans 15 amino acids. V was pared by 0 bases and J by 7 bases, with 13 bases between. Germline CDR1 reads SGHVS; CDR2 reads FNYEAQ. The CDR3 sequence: CASSLAGGLGQPQHF. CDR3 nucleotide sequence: TGTGCCAGCAGCTTAGCGGGAGGGCTAGGCCAGCCCCAGCATTTT.

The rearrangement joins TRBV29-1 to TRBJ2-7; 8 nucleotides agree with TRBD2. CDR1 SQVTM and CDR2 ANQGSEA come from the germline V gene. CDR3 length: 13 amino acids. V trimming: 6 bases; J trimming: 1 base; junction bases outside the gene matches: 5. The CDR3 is CSVDSGGSYEQYF. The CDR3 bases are TGCAGCGTGGACAGCGGGGGTTCCTACGAGCAGTACTTC.

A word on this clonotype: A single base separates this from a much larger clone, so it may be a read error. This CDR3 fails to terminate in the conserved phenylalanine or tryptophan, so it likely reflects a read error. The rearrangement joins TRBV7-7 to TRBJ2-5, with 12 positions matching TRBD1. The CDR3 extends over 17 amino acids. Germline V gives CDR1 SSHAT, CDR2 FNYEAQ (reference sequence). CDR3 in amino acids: CASSSGTGGQHVETQYS. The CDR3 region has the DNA TGTGCTAGCAGCTCAGGGACAGGGGGCCAACATGTGGAGACCCAGTACTCC.